This is a list of T cell receptor beta chains from one sample in a study of Graves' ophthalmopathy and Graves' hyperthyroidism. Via MiXCR, TCRdb re-called the multiplex PCR reads, giving one row per CDR3 protein. Of 500,000 to 800,000 distinct CDR3 sequences listed, about two fifths are singletons. Sequenced material: peripheral blood. Receptor source: an adult man with Graves' ophthalmopathy. CDR3s include the opening cysteine and the closing phenylalanine or tryptophan. The D gene is left open where the match is weak. Size is omitted from some rows. Given values are once, few, many or a class for expanded clones.

CDR3 length | D gene | clone size | J gene | V gene | CDR3 protein | CDR3 DNA
13 | TRBD2 | . | TRBJ2-7 | TRBV29-1 | CSVGLAGGNEQYF | TGCAGCGTTGGACTAGCGGGAGGGAACGAGCAGTACTTC
14 | TRBD1 | . | TRBJ2-7 | TRBV7-9 | CASSLGIRGHEQYF | TGTGCCAGCAGTTTGGGAATTAGGGGGCACGAACAGTACTTC
13 | . | many | TRBJ1-2 | TRBV25-1 | CASSESRGYGYTF | TGTGCCAGCAGTGAATCGAGGGGTTATGGCTACACCTTC
13 | . | . | TRBJ2-5 | TRBV2 | CATSQGREETQYF | TGTGCCACCAGTCAGGGAAGGGAGGAGACCCAGTACTTC
14 | . | many | TRBJ1-5 | TRBV11-2 | CASSPGTLGQPQHF | TGTGCCAGCAGCCCCGGGACGTTAGGTCAGCCCCAGCATTTT
15 | TRBD2 | . | TRBJ2-5 | TRBV20-1 | CSARGFGLAGGTQYF | TGCAGTGCTAGAGGCTTCGGACTAGCGGGGGGGACCCAGTACTTC
14 | TRBD1 | . | TRBJ1-2 | TRBV6-4 | CASSELTGSYGYTF | TGTGCCAGCAGTGAATTGACAGGGAGTTATGGCTACACCTTC
14 | . | many | TRBJ1-1 | TRBV5-1 | CASSTYQGQTEAFF | TGCGCCAGCAGCACCTACCAGGGGCAGACTGAAGCTTTCTTT
11 | . | . | TRBJ1-5 | TRBV29-1 | CSVGVTAYEHF | TGCAGCGTTGGGGTTACAGCCTACGAGCATTTT
14 | . | many | TRBJ1-3 | TRBV10-3 | CAISDPTAGNTIYF | TGTGCCATCAGTGATCCGACAGCTGGAAACACCATATATTTT
14 | TRBD2 | . | TRBJ2-7 | TRBV20-1 | CSARDTSGRYEQYF | TGCAGTGCTAGAGATACTAGCGGGAGGTACGAGCAGTACTTC
22 | . | . | TRBJ1-2 | TRBV7-8 | CASSFYICSAPLLSGGNYGYTF | .
15 | . | . | TRBJ2-5 | TRBV15 | CATSRASAGLETQYF | TGTGCCACCAGCAGAGCAAGCGCGGGGCTAGAGACCCAGTACTTC
17 | . | . | TRBJ1-4 | TRBV10-3 | CASRSPGTQTNNEKLFF | TGTGCCAGCAGGAGCCCCGGGACACAGACTAATAATGAAAAACTGTTTTTT
17 | . | many | TRBJ2-7 | TRBV20-1 | CSALQDRGLLGTGEQYF | TGCAGTGCTCTCCAGGACAGAGGCCTTTTGGGTACTGGCGAGCAGTACTTC
12 | . | . | TRBJ1-2 | TRBV29-1 | CSVEEGDRGYTF | TGCAGCGTTGAAGAGGGTGACAGGGGCTACACCTTC
14 | TRBD1 | once | TRBJ1-2 | TRBV20-1 | CSATERTGGGGYTF | TGCAGTGCTACGGAAAGGACAGGGGGCGGTGGCTACACCTTC
17 | . | . | TRBJ1-5 | TRBV7-8 | CASSDSQYPNSNQPQHF | TGTGCCAGCAGCGACAGCCAATACCCCAATAGCAATCAGCCCCAGCATTTT
15 | TRBD1 | . | TRBJ1-6 | TRBV7-9 | CASSYTGTAGSPPHF | TGTGCCAGCAGCTATACCGGGACAGCGGGATCACCCCCCCACTTT
15 | . | few | TRBJ1-5 | TRBV6-6 | CASSYSRDPNQPQHF | TGTGCCAGCAGTTACTCCAGGGACCCCAATCAGCCCCAGCATTTT
15 | TRBD2 | few | TRBJ2-7 | TRBV20-1 | CSASLGRGVLYEQYF | TGCAGTGCTAGCTTGGGGCGGGGGGTTCTCTACGAGCAGTACTTC
14 | TRBD1 | many | TRBJ1-1 | TRBV5-1 | CASSLQGWGTEAFF | TGCGCCAGCAGCTTACAGGGGTGGGGCACTGAAGCTTTCTTT
16 | TRBD2 | . | TRBJ2-5 | TRBV2 | CASRQSTAGVQETQYF | TGTGCCAGCAGGCAAAGCACTGCGGGAGTCCAAGAGACCCAGTACTTC
17 | TRBD1 | . | TRBJ1-6 | TRBV15 | CATSRETGGQGNSPLHF | TGTGCCACCAGCAGAGAGACAGGGGGGCAGGGGAATTCACCCCTCCACTTT
12 | . | . | TRBJ2-7 | TRBV29-1 | CSVEQGPGEQYF | TGCAGCGTTGAGCAAGGGCCCGGGGAGCAGTACTTC
14 | TRBD2 | many | TRBJ2-7 | TRBV19 | CASRPGLGSYEQYF | TGTGCCAGTAGACCGGGACTAGGTTCCTACGAGCAGTACTTC
17 | TRBD2 | many | TRBJ2-5 | TRBV10-3 | CAISGGTSGGEQETQYF | TGTGCCATCAGTGGTGGAACTAGCGGGGGGGAACAAGAGACCCAGTACTTC
15 | TRBD1 | once | TRBJ1-1 | TRBV2 | CASSERDRGRVEAFF | TGTGCCAGCAGTGAAAGGGACAGGGGGCGCGTTGAAGCTTTCTTT